The present entry profiles one T cell receptor (beta chain) with its context. The target antigen is unknown. This specimen belongs to a study of Graves' ophthalmopathy and Graves' hyperthyroidism. General study findings and limits: In blood, most expanded thyroid clonotypes above 0.001 frequency were also detected.

The CDR3 is made up of 13 amino acids. Germline V gene lookup returns CDR1 MNHNS and CDR2 SASEGT. With V trimmed by 6 bases and J by 8 bases, 7 bases remained unmatched. Amplification targeted the TCR beta CDR3 regions, with RNA transcripts as the source material. The authors performed first-round RT-PCR with HTBI primers and then a second-round multiplex PCR. TCRdb re-analysed the multiplex PCR reads in MiXCR, keeping a single row per CDR3 protein. Counted here are about half a million distinct CDR3 sequences, around 14% occurring once; the ten biggest clones make up roughly 9.8%. The source of this sequence is a woman aged 25 to 39 with Graves' ophthalmopathy. The material sequenced was blood. This rearrangement joins TRBV6-1 to TRBJ1-2; TRBD1 matches at 9 bases. The CDR3 protein is CASSTGTGHGYTF. The CDR3 DNA reads as TGTGCCAGCAGCACCGGGACAGGGCACGGCTACACCTTC.